This entry describes one T cell receptor beta chain. Its target is not known. The sample comes from a study of blood T cells in healthy people across ages. Overall study results and limits: Relative to aged donors, long-lived donors carried more naive CD4+ cells and displayed higher diversity.

The CDR3 loop spans 13 amino acids. From germline, CDR1 is MNHNS and CDR2 SASEGT. Deletions cut 2 bases from V and 10 bases from J, with 14 bases between. Next came a second PCR, run for 7 to 11 cycles, which used a sample-barcoded 5' primer along with a J-beta primer mix. Each CDR3 protein is one row after TCRdb ran MiXCR on the 5' RACE reads. Here the sample spans about a million distinct CDR3 sequences, roughly 51% being singletons. Sequencing was performed on blood. The clonotype originates from a woman aged 55-70 years in good health. V is TRBV6-1 and J is TRBJ1-2; D may be TRBD1 (6 bases). The CDR3 DNA reads TGTGCCAGCAGTGAAAGGGGCGACAGGCCCTACACCTTC. It encodes CASSERGDRPYTF.